This T cell receptor (beta chain) was recorded in a study of cytomegalovirus exposure and HLA in healthy donors. This clone has only a few counts. Both 60 Vbeta primers and 13 Jbeta primers went into the PCR. The assay was immunoSEQ multiplex PCR, and TCRdb's table has in-frame clones only and misses some. This table holds about 91,000 clones, roughly two thirds found once. Germline V CDR1 and CDR2: LNHDA, SQIVND (reference sequence). Germline trimming cut 3 bases from V and 6 bases from J; bases unmatched to any gene: 5. This CDR3 contains 15 residues. The rearrangement uses TRBV19 and TRBJ2-1; 10 bases agree with TRBD2. This clonotype originated in a human donor in good health. The sequenced material came from PBMCs. CDR3 residues: CASSIELAGFNEQFF. Here the CDR3 DNA reads TGTGCCAGTAGTATTGAACTAGCGGGGTTCAATGAGCAGTTCTTC.